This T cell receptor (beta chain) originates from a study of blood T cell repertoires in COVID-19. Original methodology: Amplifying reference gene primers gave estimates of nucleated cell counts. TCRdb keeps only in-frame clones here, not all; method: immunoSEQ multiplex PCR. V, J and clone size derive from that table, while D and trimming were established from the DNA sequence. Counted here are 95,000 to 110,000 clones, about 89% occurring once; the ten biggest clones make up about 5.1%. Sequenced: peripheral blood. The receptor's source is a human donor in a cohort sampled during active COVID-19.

The CDR3 spells CAARQGAKSDNEQFF. CDR3 sequence (DNA): TGTGCCGCCCGACAGGGGGCGAAATCGGACAATGAGCAGTTCTTC. V and J are TRBV3-1 (or the pseudogene TRBV3-2) and TRBJ2-1; TRBD1 matches at 10 bases. Germline-derived CDR1 and CDR2 are LGHDT and YNNKEL (reference sequence). The CDR3 totals 15 residues. The trim removed 11 bases at V and 5 bases at J, leaving 12 bases unmatched.